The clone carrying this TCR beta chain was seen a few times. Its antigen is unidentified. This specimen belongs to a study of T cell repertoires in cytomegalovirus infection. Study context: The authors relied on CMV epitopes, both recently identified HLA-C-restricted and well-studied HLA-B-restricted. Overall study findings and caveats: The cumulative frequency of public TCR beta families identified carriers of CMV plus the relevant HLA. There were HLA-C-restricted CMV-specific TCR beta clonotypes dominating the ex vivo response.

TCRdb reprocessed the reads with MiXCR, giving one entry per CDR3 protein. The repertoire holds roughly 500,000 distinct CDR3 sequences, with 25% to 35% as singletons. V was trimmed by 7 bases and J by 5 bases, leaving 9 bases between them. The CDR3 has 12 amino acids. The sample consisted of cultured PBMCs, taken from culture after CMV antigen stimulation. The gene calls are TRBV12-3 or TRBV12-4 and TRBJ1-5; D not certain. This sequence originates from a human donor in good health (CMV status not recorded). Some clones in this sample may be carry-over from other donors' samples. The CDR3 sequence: CASKERDQPQHF. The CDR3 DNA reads TGTGCCAGCAAAGAGCGAGATCAGCCCCAGCATTTT.